The 17 T cell receptor beta chains below all came from one sample that was sequenced in a study of shared clonotypes between healthy human individuals. Data came from immunoSEQ multiplex PCR; TCRdb stores just in-frame clones and leaves some out. Among 550,000 to 650,000 clones listed, approximately 96% were seen once. Naive CD8 isolation took CD45RO-negative cells positively selected for CCR7 and excluded terminally differentiated effector memory CD45RA+ cells. Sequencing was carried out using naive CD8+ T cells sorted from blood. These receptor sequences come from a woman aged 25 to 45 in good health.

V and J are TRBV18 and TRBJ2-7, with a possible D match to TRBD2 (6 bases). The CDR3 has 14 residues. The V gene's germline CDR1 is KGHSH and CDR2 LQKENI. Trimming took 6 bases from V and 0 from J, leaving 12 bases between them. CDR3 in DNA: TGTGCCAGCTCCCTGGAGGGAAGCTCCTACGAGCAGTACTTC. It codes for CASSLEGSSYEQYF.

This clone was observed a single time. The rearrangement links TRBV28 to TRBJ1-5; D unclear. Looked up from germline, CDR1 is MDHEN and CDR2 is SYDVKM. The CDR3 is 16 amino acids. V gave up 3 bases and J gave up 4 bases, with 16 bases separating them. CDR3 in amino acids: CASSFRVWKINQPQHF. The DNA for the CDR3 is TGTGCCAGCAGTTTTAGGGTTTGGAAAATAAATCAGCCCCAGCATTTT.

This chain links TRBV18 with TRBJ2-7, with 13 bases that match TRBD2. Germline V CDR1 and CDR2: KGHSH, LQKENI. Trimming at V came to 1 base and at J to 2 bases, leaving 5 bases not matched to a gene. The CDR3 loop spans 17 amino acids. CDR3: CASSPRQLAGGTYEQYF. In nucleotides, the CDR3 is TGTGCCAGCTCACCACGCCAACTAGCGGGAGGGACCTACGAGCAGTACTTC.

V is TRBV6-6 and J is TRBJ1-2; D remains unclear. The V gene's germline CDR1 is MNHNY and CDR2 SVGAGI (reference sequence). This CDR3 contains 13 residues. Deletions cut 2 bases from V and 6 bases from J, with 10 bases between. CDR3 sequence (DNA): TGTGCCAGCAGTTACAGCGTCAGGAATGGCTACACCTTC. As protein: CASSYSVRNGYTF.

The chain links TRBV30 to TRBJ2-1; D remains unclear. V lost 5 bases and J lost 7, with 15 bases in between. This CDR3 contains 13 residues. CDR1 and CDR2 from the germline V gene are GTSNPN and SVGIG (reference sequence). This chain's CDR3 is CAWDGPSWNEQFF. CDR3 coding DNA: TGTGCCTGGGACGGGCCGAGTTGGAATGAGCAGTTCTTC.

Comments on this clone: The sample has other DNA sequences that encode this CDR3 too. The rearrangement uses TRBV27 and TRBJ2-7, with D perhaps TRBD2 (7 bases). The CDR3 has 14 amino acids. V dropped 0 bases and J dropped 3 bases, with 9 bases sitting between them. CDR1 is MNHEY, CDR2 SMNVEV, per germline (reference sequence). This chain's CDR3 is CASSLSRGGYEQYF. DNA for the CDR3: TGTGCCAGCAGTTTATCGAGGGGGGGCTACGAGCAGTACTTC.

The chain recombines TRBV5-1 with TRBJ1-3; perhaps TRBD1 as D (5 bases). V was clipped by 3 bases and J by 3 bases, with 19 bases between them. Germline CDR1 and CDR2: SGHRS and YFSETQ. CDR3 length equals 17 residues. CDR3 sequence reads: CASSSGWGGQGGNTIYF. CDR3 bases: TGCGCCAGCAGCTCAGGCTGGGGAGGCCAGGGTGGAAACACCATATATTTT. Supplemented by reference TRBV5-1 and TRBJ1-3, the full variable domain reads KAGVTQTPRYLIKTRGQQVTLSCSPISGHRSVSWYQQTPGQGLQFLFEYFSETQRNKGNFPGRFSGRQFSNSRSEMNVSTLELGDSALYLCASSSGWGGQGGNTIYFGEGSWLTVV.

The genes are TRBV6-1 and TRBJ2-7; 10 bases are a match to TRBD1. Germline V CDR1 and CDR2: MNHNS, SASEGT. Trimming at V came to 3 bases and at J to 4 bases, leaving 6 bases not matched to a gene. The CDR3 is 15 amino acids. The CDR3 nucleotides are TGTGCCAGCAGTGATTTTGACAGGGGGCTATACGAGCAGTACTTC. Protein product: CASSDFDRGLYEQYF.

The V gene is TRBV7-9, the J gene TRBJ2-5; D is ambiguous. V was pared by 5 bases and J by 5 bases, with 15 bases between. The CDR3 length is 14 residues. Germline V gene sequence: CDR1 SEHNR, CDR2 FQNEAQ (reference sequence). The CDR3: CASSTIGVTETQYF. The CDR3, as DNA: TGTGCCAGCAGCACAATTGGGGTTACGGAGACCCAGTACTTC.

The rearrangement links TRBV10-1 to TRBJ2-7; D is ambiguous. The germline V gene has CDR1 WNHNN and CDR2 SYGVQD (reference sequence). This CDR3 region has 14 residues. With 1 base removed from V and 8 bases from J, the gap between germline ends came to 15 bases. The CDR3 nucleotides read TGCGCCAGCAGTGAGTACCTTAGCCCCACAAAGCAGTACTTC. Residues: CASSEYLSPTKQYF.

The chain joins TRBV14 to TRBJ2-5, with TRBD1 matching over 7 bases. V shed 3 bases and J 2 bases; nucleotides not matched to a gene: 0. The CDR3 extends over 13 amino acids. CDR1 and CDR2 (germline): SGHDN, FVKESK. The CDR3 DNA reads as TGTGCCAGCAGCCAGACAGGGCAAGAGACCCAGTACTTC. Translation: CASSQTGQETQYF.

DNA of the CDR3: TGTGCCAGCACTTCTGTGGGGACAGGGTTCAATGAGCAGTTCTTC. Its protein product is CASTSVGTGFNEQFF. The genes are TRBV27 and TRBJ2-1; 9 nucleotides line up with TRBD1. The ends lost 7 bases at V and 6 bases at J; junction bases unmatched: 10. CDR1 MNHEY and CDR2 SMNVEV come from the germline V gene (reference sequence). The CDR3 totals 15 residues.

This sequence joins TRBV19 and TRBJ2-7; 13 bases align to TRBD2. Germline V gives CDR1 LNHDA, CDR2 SQIVND (reference sequence). V trimming: 5 bases; J trimming: 6 bases; junction bases outside the gene matches: 16. The CDR3 covers 18 residues. The DNA for the CDR3 is TGTGCCAGTAGTCTAGCCGGGACTAGCGGGACTGGGCGCGGCGAGCAGTACTTC. It is translated as CASSLAGTSGTGRGEQYF.

V gene TRBV6-1 combines with J gene TRBJ1-1; 7 bases line up with TRBD1. The CDR3 totals 16 residues. V trimming: 2 bases; J trimming: 0 bases; junction bases outside the gene matches: 6. Germline CDR1 reads MNHNS; CDR2 reads SASEGT. CDR3 coding DNA: TGTGCCAGCAGTGAACCCCTCGGGACAGTGAACACTGAAGCTTTCTTT. Its protein is CASSEPLGTVNTEAFF.

This sequence joins TRBV5-4 and TRBJ2-7; the D gene is possibly TRBD1 (5 bases). Trimming removed 1 base from V and 5 bases from J, with 16 bases in between. The CDR3 is 15 amino acids. CDR1 SGHNT and CDR2 YYREEE come from the germline V gene (reference sequence). The CDR3 loop reads CASSLSDSSDDEQYF. The CDR3 bases are TGTGCCAGCAGCTTGTCCGACAGTTCCGACGACGAGCAGTACTTC.

This chain connects TRBV30 to TRBJ1-1; D is unclear. Germline V gene sequence: CDR1 GTSNPN, CDR2 SVGIG (reference sequence). V lost 0 bases and J lost 7, with 15 bases in between. The CDR3 consists of 14 residues. This chain's CDR3 is CAWSVPPGQLEAFF. The CDR3 DNA sequence: TGTGCCTGGAGTGTACCACCCGGCCAGCTTGAAGCTTTCTTT.

The chain has TRBV7-9 and TRBJ1-4, with 8 bases fitting TRBD1. This CDR3 is built from 15 residues. J gave up 7 bases and V 1 base, and 5 bases lay outside the gene matches. Germline V gene sequence: CDR1 SEHNR, CDR2 FQNEAQ (reference sequence). The CDR3 region has the DNA TGTGCCAGCAGCTTAGTTACAGGGGGTGGTGAAAAACTGTTTTTT. It specifies CASSLVTGGGEKLFF.